This TCR beta chain was found in a study of cytomegalovirus exposure and HLA in healthy donors. Turning to the study itself: Early released data had approximately 86 million unique TCRs, all coming from HLA-typed donors.

CDR1 SGHRS and CDR2 YFSETQ come from the germline V gene. Trimming cost V 0 bases and J 4 bases; bases outside gene matches: 6. CDR3 length: 15 residues. Though probably carrying unrecorded immune exposures, donors were nominally healthy at sampling. The PCR made use of 60 Vbeta and 13 Jbeta primers. Here immunoSEQ multiplex PCR was the method, and the copy in TCRdb shows in-frame clones only, minus some. In total, the table holds roughly 62,000 clones. The V and J genes are TRBV5-1 and TRBJ1-1; TRBD1 agrees at 7 bases. This receptor was taken from a woman younger than 35 in good health and CMV-seronegative. The sample comprised PBMCs. CDR3 sequence: CASSLAGQAGTEAFF. In DNA form, the CDR3 reads TGCGCCAGCAGCTTGGCCGGACAGGCGGGCACTGAAGCTTTCTTT.